The 7 T cell receptor beta chains listed next were all sequenced from one sample in a study of blood T cell repertoires in COVID-19. The assay was immunoSEQ multiplex PCR, and TCRdb's table has in-frame clones only and misses some. In the table there are approximately 200,000 clones, roughly 80% of which are singletons. Source material: peripheral blood. The receptors were sampled from a woman older than 75 with acute or convalescent COVID-19.

The chain combines TRBV25-1 with TRBJ2-1, with 14 bases fitting TRBD2. Germline lookup yields CDR1 MGHDK and CDR2 SYGVNS. V shed 5 bases and J 0 bases; nucleotides not matched to a gene: 6. The CDR3 spans 18 residues. Here the CDR3 reads CASSRTSGRSFSYNEQFF. In DNA form, the CDR3 reads TGTGCCAGCAGTCGGACTAGCGGGAGGAGTTTCTCCTACAATGAGCAGTTCTTC.

This clone was counted only a few times. The chain employs TRBV27 and TRBJ2-2; TRBD2 agrees at 7 bases. Trimming removed 7 bases from V and 6 bases from J; junction bases left unmatched: 8. The CDR3 sequence is 14 residues long. Germline values: CDR1 MNHEY, CDR2 SMNVEV (reference sequence). The CDR3 region has the DNA TGTGCCAGCACCCTCCTGGGAGGGTCCGGGGAGCTGTTTTTT. It specifies CASTLLGGSGELFF.

J is TRBJ2-7 and V is TRBV19; 7 bases are shared with TRBD1. Losses at the gene ends were 0 bases for V and 4 bases for J; bases not matched to a gene: 3. The CDR3 length is 14 residues. Looked up from germline, CDR1 is LNHDA and CDR2 is SQIVND (reference sequence). CDR3 DNA: TGTGCCAGTAGTATAGAAGGGGGCGCGTACGAGCAGTACTTC. This encodes CASSIEGGAYEQYF.

This clone was found a few times. The genes are TRBV30 and TRBJ1-2; TRBD1 agrees at 7 bases. J was trimmed by 4 bases and V by 3 bases; bases with no gene match: 8. Germline CDR1 and CDR2: GTSNPN and SVGIG (reference sequence). This CDR3 is built from 14 residues. In nucleotides, the CDR3 is TGTGCCTGGAGGAACAGGGGATCGAGCTATGGCTACACCTTC. Translated: CAWRNRGSSYGYTF.

The V call is TRBV7-8, the J call TRBJ1-2; D might be TRBD1 (5 bases). The ends were cut back, 3 bases at V and 4 bases at J, with 18 bases in the middle. Germline V gene sequence: CDR1 SGHVS, CDR2 FQNEAQ. The CDR3 is 16 amino acids. The CDR3 coding sequence is TGTGCCAGCAGCTTTCCCGCCTTCGGGGGTGGCTATGGCTACACCTTC. Translated, it gives CASSFPAFGGGYGYTF.

This rearrangement joins TRBV6-5 to TRBJ1-2; no firm D call. This CDR3 has 13 amino acids. The V and J ends lost 7 bases and 4 bases respectively, with 13 bases between them. Germline CDR1 MNHEY, CDR2 SVGAGI. For the CDR3, the DNA is TGTGCCAGCACGGAGGCGGCGGGCTATGGCTACACCTTC. The encoded protein is CASTEAAGYGYTF.

The chain couples TRBV29-1 to TRBJ1-1; tentative D call: TRBD1 (6 bases). The germline V gene has CDR1 SQVTM and CDR2 ANQGSEA. Trimming pared 4 bases from V and 6 bases from J, leaving 18 bases between. The CDR3 totals 14 residues. The CDR3 nucleotides read TGCAGCGTTGGTTCGGACAGCCCGGCTGCTGAAGCTTTCTTT. Its protein product is CSVGSDSPAAEAFF. The full variable domain, rest sourced from reference TRBV29-1 and TRBJ1-1, is SAVISQKPSRDICQRGTSLTIQCQVDSQVTMMFWYRQQPGQSLTLIATANQGSEATYESGFVIDKFPISRPNLTFSTLTVSNMSPEDSSIYLCSVGSDSPAAEAFFGQGTRLTVV.